The 20 T cell receptor beta chains listed next were all sequenced from one sample in a study of T cell changes during pregnancy in multiple sclerosis (dated by TCRdb to the late 2010s). The library came from the immunoSEQ multiplex PCR assay. Entries here come from immuneACCESS through TCRdb and include only in-frame sequences with V and J called. Some clones fail to appear in such tables; in the studies checked, an unresolved V gene covers under half of the shortfall, and the cause of the remainder is unknown. Here the sample has 90,000 to 150,000 clones; over 85% occur a single time. Under 7% of the sample is in the top ten clones. Sequenced here: peripheral blood, sampled before pregnancy. These receptors all stem from a female donor with multiple sclerosis, enrolled in a pregnancy study.

The chain is built from TRBV5-1 and TRBJ1-1; D possibly corresponds to TRBD1 (5 bases). Germline V gives CDR1 SGHRS, CDR2 YFSETQ. The V end was cut by 1 base, the J end by 6 bases, with 13 bases between. The CDR3 consists of 14 residues. CDR3 sequence reads: CASSLNGGGPEAFF. CDR3 DNA sequence: TGCGCCAGCAGCTTGAATGGGGGAGGCCCTGAAGCTTTCTTT.

V and J are TRBV19 and TRBJ2-5; a weak D match, TRBD1 (6 bases). This CDR3 has 16 residues. The V gene's germline CDR1 is LNHDA and CDR2 SQIVND (reference sequence). V gave up 3 bases and J gave up 0 bases, with 14 bases separating them. The CDR3 DNA follows: TGTGCCAGTAGTATCAAATTTCGACAGGACCAAGAGACCCAGTACTTC. Its protein is CASSIKFRQDQETQYF.

V gene TRBV15 combines with J gene TRBJ1-1; unclear D gene. The germline V gene encodes CDR1 LNHNV and CDR2 YYDKDF (reference sequence). V lost 0 bases, J lost 2 bases, and 10 bases lay in between. The CDR3 totals 15 residues. DNA of the CDR3: TGTGCCACCAGCAGAGAAATGAGGACTAACACTGAAGCTTTCTTT. This translates into CATSREMRTNTEAFF.

The V and J genes are TRBV6-6 and TRBJ1-6; a weak D match, TRBD1 (5 bases). CDR1 MNHNY and CDR2 SVGAGI come from the germline V gene (reference sequence). V gave up 10 bases and J gave up 2 bases, with 12 bases separating them. The CDR3 covers 14 residues. The CDR3 loop reads CATGGGAYNSPLHF. CDR3 in DNA: TGTGCCACTGGCGGAGGGGCCTATAATTCACCCCTCCACTTT.

The chain recombines TRBV23-1 with TRBJ2-5, with D possibly TRBD1 on 6 matching bases. TRBV23-1 is an ORF, with its function uncertain. There are 21 residues in the CDR3. Deletions cut 0 bases from V and 1 base from J, with 27 bases between. DNA of the CDR3: TGCGCCAGCAGTCAATCGAAGGGACAAGGCAGTTTCGGATCCGTCCAAGAGACCCAGTACTTC. Encoded protein: CASSQSKGQGSFGSVQETQYF.

The chain carries TRBV19 and TRBJ2-1, with 9 bases matching TRBD1. Germline loops: CDR1 LNHDA, CDR2 SQIVND (reference sequence). This CDR3 comprises 18 residues. V shed 5 bases and J 4 bases; nucleotides not matched to a gene: 15. The CDR3 loop reads CASSLTGRGQGPYNEQFF. Here the CDR3 DNA reads TGTGCCAGTAGTCTCACGGGGAGGGGACAGGGTCCGTACAATGAGCAGTTCTTC.

The chain couples TRBV4-2 to TRBJ1-6; the D gene is possibly TRBD1 (6 bases). Germline CDR1 reads LGHNA; CDR2 reads YNFKEQ. The CDR3 is 16 residues long. The ends were cut back, 0 bases at V and 7 bases at J, with 13 bases in the middle. CDR3 nucleotides: TGTGCCAGCAGCCAAGACTTGGTGACAGGAAATTCACCCCTCCACTTT. This gives the protein CASSQDLVTGNSPLHF.

The rearrangement links TRBV27 to TRBJ1-2, with 10 bases aligning to TRBD1. The V and J ends lost 5 bases and 0 bases, in that order; junction bases with no gene match: 3. CDR1 and CDR2 from the germline V gene are MNHEY and SMNVEV (reference sequence). This CDR3 has 15 residues. The CDR3 loop is CASSPGQGANYGYTF. The DNA of the CDR3 is TGTGCCAGCAGTCCCGGACAGGGGGCTAACTATGGCTACACCTTC.

The genes are TRBV7-8 and TRBJ1-4; 9 bases line up with TRBD1. CDR1 is SGHVS and CDR2 is FQNEAQ in the germline V gene. This CDR3 has 14 amino acids. V lost 6 bases and J lost 7; bases outside the gene matches: 6. CDR3 sequence: CASSKTGGGEKLFF. CDR3 DNA sequence: TGTGCCAGCAGTAAGACAGGGGGAGGTGAAAAACTGTTTTTT.

The chain links TRBV11-2 to TRBJ1-3; unclear D gene. The CDR3 is 16 amino acids. V gave up 2 bases and J gave up 0 bases, with 11 bases separating them. The germline V gene has CDR1 SGHAT and CDR2 FQNNGV. CDR3 DNA sequence: TGTGCCAGCAGCTTAAAGCCTTCTAGCTCTGGAAACACCATATATTTT. Translating it yields CASSLKPSSSGNTIYF.

V gene TRBV19 combines with J gene TRBJ1-3; TRBD1 aligns across 7 bases. V lost 8 bases and J lost 3; bases outside the gene matches: 4. The germline gives CDR1 LNHDA, CDR2 SQIVND (reference sequence). The length of the CDR3 is 13 residues. The CDR3 region is CASGTANGNTIYF. The CDR3 coding sequence is TGTGCCAGTGGGACAGCAAATGGAAACACCATATATTTT.

V gene TRBV6-1 combines with J gene TRBJ1-1; TRBD1 matches at 7 bases. The junction had 10 bases not matched to a gene; V was cut back by 8 bases and J by 4 bases. CDR3 size: 14 residues. Germline V gene lookup returns CDR1 MNHNS and CDR2 SASEGT. The CDR3 loop reads CASLGRGRVTEAFF. In DNA form, the CDR3 reads TGTGCCAGCCTGGGTAGGGGGCGCGTCACTGAAGCTTTCTTT.

The chain has TRBV7-2 and TRBJ2-5; possibly TRBD2 for D (6 bases). The CDR3 consists of 13 residues. V gave up 4 bases and J gave up 5 bases, with 11 bases separating them. The germline CDR1 and CDR2 sequences are SGHTA and FQGNSA. The CDR3 DNA reads TGTGCCAGCAGCTCCGGGAGTAGGGAGACCCAGTACTTC. Protein: CASSSGSRETQYF.

The V call is TRBV6-6, the J call TRBJ2-7; maybe TRBD2 (5 bases). This CDR3 has 16 amino acids. Germline assignment: CDR1 MNHNY and CDR2 SVGAGI (reference sequence). V lost 6 bases and J 4 bases, leaving 22 bases between the germline ends. CDR3 sequence reads: CASRPPGVLFAYEQYF. The CDR3 DNA reads as TGTGCCAGCAGACCCCCCGGGGTCCTATTCGCATACGAGCAGTACTTC.

J is TRBJ2-2 and V is TRBV6-1, with D tentatively TRBD2 (6 bases). The CDR3 is 15 amino acids. Germline CDR1 and CDR2: MNHNS and SASEGT. V lost 7 bases and J 3 bases, leaving 15 bases between the germline ends. The CDR3, as DNA: TGTGCCAGCATGGGACGGGGGTCCCACACCGGGGAGCTGTTTTTT. It encodes CASMGRGSHTGELFF.

CDR3 nucleotide sequence: TGTGCCAGCAGTGACCTAGCGGGTACACAGACTTACGAGCAGTACTTC. Protein product: CASSDLAGTQTYEQYF. J is TRBJ2-7 and V is TRBV25-1; 8 nucleotides agree with TRBD2. Per the germline V gene, CDR1 is MGHDK and CDR2 is SYGVNS. The V and J ends lost 3 bases and 4 bases, in that order; junction bases with no gene match: 11. The CDR3 is made up of 16 amino acids.

The chain recombines TRBV29-1 with TRBJ2-3; D remains unclear. Trimming took 2 bases from V and 2 from J, leaving 8 bases between them. Germline V lookup: CDR1 SQVTM, CDR2 ANQGSEA. The CDR3 spans 13 residues. The chain's CDR3 is CSVESLFTDTQYF. CDR3 nucleotides: TGCAGCGTTGAAAGCCTCTTCACAGATACGCAGTATTTT.

This rearrangement joins TRBV28 to TRBJ1-2; D uncertain. Trimming took off 4 bases at V and 7 bases at J, with 13 bases between the two ends. The CDR3 runs 13 residues. Germline CDR1 is MDHEN and CDR2 is SYDVKM. The CDR3 region is CASSSPPYTGYTF. CDR3 in DNA: TGTGCCAGCAGTTCCCCTCCCTATACTGGCTACACCTTC.

The rearrangement uses TRBV30 and TRBJ2-3; D gene ambiguous. The germline V gene has CDR1 GTSNPN and CDR2 SVGIG (reference sequence). Deletions cut 0 bases from V and 2 bases from J, with 9 bases between. The CDR3 is 14 amino acids. CDR3 sequence: CAWSVGSTTDTQYF. The DNA of the CDR3 is TGTGCCTGGAGTGTCGGGTCTACCACAGATACGCAGTATTTT.

This chain connects TRBV6-1 to TRBJ1-1; 8 positions match TRBD1. Germline V gene data show CDR1 as MNHNS and CDR2 as SASEGT. The CDR3 sequence is 16 residues long. V gave up 4 bases and J gave up 5 bases; unmatched junction bases: 12. CDR3 coding DNA: TGTGCCAGCAGTGGGGTAGGGGCAGGGGGCGGGACTGAAGCTTTCTTT. Translation gives CASSGVGAGGGTEAFF.